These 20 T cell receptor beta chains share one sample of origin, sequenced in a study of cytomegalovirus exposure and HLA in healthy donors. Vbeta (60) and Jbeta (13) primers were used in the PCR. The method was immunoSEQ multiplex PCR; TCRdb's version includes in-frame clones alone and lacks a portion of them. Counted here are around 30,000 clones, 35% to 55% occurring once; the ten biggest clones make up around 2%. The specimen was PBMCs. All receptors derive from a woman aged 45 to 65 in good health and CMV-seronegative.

The CDR3 sequence is CASSYITDTQYF. The CDR3 DNA follows: TGTGCCAGCAGCTACATAACAGATACGCAGTATTTT. J is TRBJ2-3 and V is TRBV5-4; the D is unclear. The CDR3 totals 12 residues. V gave up 3 bases and J gave up 3 bases, with 5 bases separating them. Germline CDR1 SGHNT, CDR2 YYREEE (reference sequence).

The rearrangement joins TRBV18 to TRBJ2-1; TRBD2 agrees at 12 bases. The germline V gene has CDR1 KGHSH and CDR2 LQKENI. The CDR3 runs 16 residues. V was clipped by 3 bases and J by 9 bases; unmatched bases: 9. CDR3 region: CASSPGLAGGLREQFF. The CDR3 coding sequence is TGTGCCAGCTCACCGGGGCTAGCGGGGGGGCTCCGTGAGCAGTTCTTC.

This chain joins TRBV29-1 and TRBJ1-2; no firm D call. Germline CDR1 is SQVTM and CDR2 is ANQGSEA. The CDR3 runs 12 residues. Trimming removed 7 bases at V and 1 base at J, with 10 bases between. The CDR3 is CSADGVNYGYTF. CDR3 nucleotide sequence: TGCAGCGCCGACGGGGTTAACTATGGCTACACCTTC.

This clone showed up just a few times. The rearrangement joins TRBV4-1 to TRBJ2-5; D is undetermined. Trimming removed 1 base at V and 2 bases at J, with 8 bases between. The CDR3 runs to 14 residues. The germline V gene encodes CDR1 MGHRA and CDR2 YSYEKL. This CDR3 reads CASSQVIRQETQYF. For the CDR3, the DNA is TGCGCCAGCAGCCAAGTGATTAGACAAGAGACCCAGTACTTC.

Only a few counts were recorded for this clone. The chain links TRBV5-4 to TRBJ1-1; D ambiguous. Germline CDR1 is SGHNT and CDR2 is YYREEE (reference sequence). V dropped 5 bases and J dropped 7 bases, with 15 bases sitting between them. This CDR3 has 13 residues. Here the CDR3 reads CASSPQRAVEAFF. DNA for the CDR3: TGTGCCAGCAGTCCTCAGCGGGCAGTTGAAGCTTTCTTT.

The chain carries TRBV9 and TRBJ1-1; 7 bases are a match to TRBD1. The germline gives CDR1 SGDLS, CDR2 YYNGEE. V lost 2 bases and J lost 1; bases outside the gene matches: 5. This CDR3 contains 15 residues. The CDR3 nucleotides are TGTGCCAGCAGCGTGGCGGGGACAGCGAACACTGAAGCTTTCTTT. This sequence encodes CASSVAGTANTEAFF.

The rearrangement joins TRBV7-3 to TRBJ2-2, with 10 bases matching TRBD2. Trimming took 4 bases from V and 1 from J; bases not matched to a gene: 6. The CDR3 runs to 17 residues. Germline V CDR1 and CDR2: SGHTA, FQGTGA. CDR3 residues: CASSSTSGALNTGELFF. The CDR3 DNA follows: TGTGCCAGCAGCTCCACTAGCGGGGCCCTGAACACCGGGGAGCTGTTTTTT. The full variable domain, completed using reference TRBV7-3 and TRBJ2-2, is GAGVSQTPSNKVTEKGKYVELRCDPISGHTALYWYRQSLGQGPEFLIYFQGTGAADDSGLPNDRFFAVRPEGSVSTLKIQRTERGDSAVYLCASSSTSGALNTGELFFGEGSRLTVL.

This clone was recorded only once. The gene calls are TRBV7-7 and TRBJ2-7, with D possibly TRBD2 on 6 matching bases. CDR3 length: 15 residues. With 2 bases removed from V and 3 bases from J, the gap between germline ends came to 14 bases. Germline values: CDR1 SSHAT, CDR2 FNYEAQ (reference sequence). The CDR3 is CASSLRAGTNYEQYF. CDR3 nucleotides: TGTGCCAGCAGCTTACGCGCGGGAACCAACTACGAGCAGTACTTC.

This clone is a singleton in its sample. The CDR3 here is CASSPLQGAREWGYTF. As DNA, the CDR3 is TGTGCCAGCAGTCCCCTACAGGGGGCGCGAGAATGGGGCTACACCTTC. The chain joins TRBV27 to TRBJ1-2; 9 nucleotides line up with TRBD1. V lost 5 bases, J lost 8 bases, and 15 bases stayed unmatched. This CDR3 comprises 16 residues. Germline values: CDR1 MNHEY, CDR2 SMNVEV (reference sequence).

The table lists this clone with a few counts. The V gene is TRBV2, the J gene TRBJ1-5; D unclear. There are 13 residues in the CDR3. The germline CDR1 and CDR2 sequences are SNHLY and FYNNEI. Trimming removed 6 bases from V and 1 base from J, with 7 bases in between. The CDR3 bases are TGTGCCAGCAGCCTAGCGAGCAATCAGCCCCAGCATTTT. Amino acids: CASSLASNQPQHF.

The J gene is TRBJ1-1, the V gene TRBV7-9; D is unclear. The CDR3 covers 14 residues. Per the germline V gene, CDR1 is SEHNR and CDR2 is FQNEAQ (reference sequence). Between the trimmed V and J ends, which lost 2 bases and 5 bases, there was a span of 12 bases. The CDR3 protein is CASSLFFGETEAFF. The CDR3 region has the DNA TGTGCCAGCAGCTTATTTTTCGGTGAAACTGAAGCTTTCTTT. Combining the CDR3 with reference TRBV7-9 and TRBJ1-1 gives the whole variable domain DTGVSQNPRHKITKRGQNVTFRCDPISEHNRLYWYRQTLGQGPEFLTYFQNEAQLEKSRLLSDRFSAERPKGSFSTLEIQRTEQGDSAMYLCASSLFFGETEAFFGQGTRLTVV.

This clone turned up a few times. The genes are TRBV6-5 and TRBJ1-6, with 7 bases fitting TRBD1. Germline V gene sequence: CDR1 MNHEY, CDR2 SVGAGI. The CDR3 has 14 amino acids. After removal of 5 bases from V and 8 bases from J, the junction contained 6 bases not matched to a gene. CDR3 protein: CASSPQGTDSPLHF. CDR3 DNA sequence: TGTGCCAGCAGTCCACAGGGGACCGATTCACCCCTCCACTTT.

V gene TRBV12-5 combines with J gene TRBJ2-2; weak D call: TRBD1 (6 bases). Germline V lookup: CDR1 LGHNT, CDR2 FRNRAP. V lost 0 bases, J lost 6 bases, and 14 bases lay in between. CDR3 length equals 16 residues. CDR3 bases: TGTGCTAGTGGTTTGGTACTGGGGGCCCGGGCCGGGGAGCTGTTTTTT. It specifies CASGLVLGARAGELFF.

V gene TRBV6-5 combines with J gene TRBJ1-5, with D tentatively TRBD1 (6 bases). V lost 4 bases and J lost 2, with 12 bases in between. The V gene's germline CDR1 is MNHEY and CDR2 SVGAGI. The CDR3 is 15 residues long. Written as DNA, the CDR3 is TGTGCCAGCAGTTCCCGGGACATAGGCAATCAGCCCCAGCATTTT. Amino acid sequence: CASSSRDIGNQPQHF.

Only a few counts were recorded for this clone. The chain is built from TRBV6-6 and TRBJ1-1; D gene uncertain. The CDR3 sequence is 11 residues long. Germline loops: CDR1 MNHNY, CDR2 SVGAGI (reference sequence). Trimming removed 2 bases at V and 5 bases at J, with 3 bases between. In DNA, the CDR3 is TGTGCCAGCAGTTACCAGACTGAAGCTTTCTTT. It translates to CASSYQTEAFF.

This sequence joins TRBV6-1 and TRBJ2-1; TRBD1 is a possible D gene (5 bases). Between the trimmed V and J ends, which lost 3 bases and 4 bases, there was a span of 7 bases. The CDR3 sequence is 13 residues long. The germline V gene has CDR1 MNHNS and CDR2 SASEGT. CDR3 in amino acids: CASSDRQYNEQFF. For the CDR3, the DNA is TGTGCCAGCAGTGACCGACAGTACAATGAGCAGTTCTTC.

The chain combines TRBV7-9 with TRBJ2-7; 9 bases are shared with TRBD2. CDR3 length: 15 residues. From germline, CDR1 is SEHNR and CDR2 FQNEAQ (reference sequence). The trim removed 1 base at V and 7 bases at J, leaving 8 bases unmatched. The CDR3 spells CASSLGAGGPREQYF. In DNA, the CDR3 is TGTGCCAGCAGCTTAGGGGCGGGAGGGCCGAGGGAGCAGTACTTC.

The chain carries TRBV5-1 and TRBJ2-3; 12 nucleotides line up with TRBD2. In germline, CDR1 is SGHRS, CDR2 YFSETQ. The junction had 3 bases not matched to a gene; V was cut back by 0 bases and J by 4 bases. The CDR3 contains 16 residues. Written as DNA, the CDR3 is TGCGCCAGCAGCTTGGGGGCTAGCGGGAGGGCAGATACGCAGTATTTT. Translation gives CASSLGASGRADTQYF.

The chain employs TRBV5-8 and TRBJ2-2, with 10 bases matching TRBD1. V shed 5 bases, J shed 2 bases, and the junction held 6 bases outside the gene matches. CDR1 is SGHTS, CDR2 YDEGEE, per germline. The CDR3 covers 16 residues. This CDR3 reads CASSLTGGPNTGELFF. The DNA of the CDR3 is TGTGCCAGCAGTTTGACAGGGGGCCCCAACACCGGGGAGCTGTTTTTT.

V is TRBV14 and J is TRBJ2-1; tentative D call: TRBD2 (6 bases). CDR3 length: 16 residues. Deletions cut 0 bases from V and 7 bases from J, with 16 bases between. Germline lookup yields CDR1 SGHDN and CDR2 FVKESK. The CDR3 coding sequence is TGTGCCAGCAGCCAAGATCCAGCGTTTGGGGGGAATGAGCAGTTCTTC. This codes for CASSQDPAFGGNEQFF.